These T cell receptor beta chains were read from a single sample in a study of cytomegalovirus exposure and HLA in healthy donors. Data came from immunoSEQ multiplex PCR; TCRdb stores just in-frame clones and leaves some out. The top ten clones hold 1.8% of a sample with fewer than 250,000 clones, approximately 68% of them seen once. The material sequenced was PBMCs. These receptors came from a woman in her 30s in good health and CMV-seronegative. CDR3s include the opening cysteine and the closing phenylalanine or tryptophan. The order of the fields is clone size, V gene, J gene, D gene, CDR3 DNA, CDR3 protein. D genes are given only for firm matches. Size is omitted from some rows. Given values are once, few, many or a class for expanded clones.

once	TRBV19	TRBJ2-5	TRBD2	TGTGCCAGTAGTTCAGTAGCGGGAGCAGAGACCCAGTACTTC	CASSSVAGAETQYF
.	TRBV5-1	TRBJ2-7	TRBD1	TGCGCCAGCAGCTTGGGACAGGGTGCCTACGAGCAGTACTTC	CASSLGQGAYEQYF
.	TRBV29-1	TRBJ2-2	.	TGCAGCGTTCCAAAGGGGACATCGAACACCGGGGAGCTGTTTTTT	CSVPKGTSNTGELFF
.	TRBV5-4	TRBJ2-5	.	TGTGCCAGCAGCGCAAAACAGGGAATCGGAGAGACCCAGTACTTC	CASSAKQGIGETQYF
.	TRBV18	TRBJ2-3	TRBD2	TGTGCCAGCTCCGCGGCTAGCGGAGTCACAGATACGCAGTATTTT	CASSAASGVTDTQYF
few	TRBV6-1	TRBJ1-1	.	TGTGCCAGCACCTCTTCCTCCGGTACTGAAGCTTTCTTT	CASTSSSGTEAFF
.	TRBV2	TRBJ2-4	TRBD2	TGTGCCAGCAGTGAACGCGGGAGGGCCGAAGGCATTCAGTACTTC	CASSERGRAEGIQYF
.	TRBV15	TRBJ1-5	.	TGTGCCACCAGCCGGGATTATAGCAATCAGCCCCAGCATTTT	CATSRDYSNQPQHF
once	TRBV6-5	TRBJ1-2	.	TGTGCCAGCAGTTACTCCGGCGGGGGGGGCGGCTACACCTTC	CASSYSGGGGGYTF
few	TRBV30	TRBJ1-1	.	TGTGACTGGAGTGGCCACAGGCCGAACACTGAAGCTTTCTTT	CDWSGHRPNTEAFF
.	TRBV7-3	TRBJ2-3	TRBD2	TGTGCCAGCACCTTAAGGGGGACTAGCGGGGGGGCGCTCCCAGATACGCAGTATTTT	CASTLRGTSGGALPDTQYF
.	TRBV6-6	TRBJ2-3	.	TGTGCCAGCGGAAGGGGTACAGATACGCAGTATTTT	CASGRGTDTQYF
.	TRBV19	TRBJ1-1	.	TGTGCCAGATCTAAAAGAAGGAACACTGAAGCTTTCTTT	CARSKRRNTEAFF
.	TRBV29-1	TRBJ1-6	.	TGCAGCGCCGCGTTTGGGGGGACCCTCCACTTT	CSAAFGGTLHF
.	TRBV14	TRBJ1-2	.	TGTGCCAGCAGCCAAGGACGAGAGGGAATCTATGGCTACACCTTC	CASSQGREGIYGYTF
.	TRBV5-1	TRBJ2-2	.	TGCGCCAGCAGCTTGGGAGGAGGCGAGGCCGGGGAGCTGTTTTTT	CASSLGGGEAGELFF
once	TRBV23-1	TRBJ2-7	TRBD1	TGCGCCAGCAGTCAACCGGGACAGGGGAATTACGAGCAGTACTTC	CASSQPGQGNYEQYF
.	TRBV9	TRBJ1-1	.	TGTGCCAGCAGCGTCTCATTACCCGGGGATAGTGGCACTGAAGCTTTCTTT	CASSVSLPGDSGTEAFF
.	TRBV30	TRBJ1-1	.	TGTGCCTGGGGCGGAGGGGCTAACACTGAAGCTTTCTTT	CAWGGGANTEAFF
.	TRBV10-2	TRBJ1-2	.	TGCGCCAGCATGGACAGCGCTAACTATGGCTACACCTTC	CASMDSANYGYTF
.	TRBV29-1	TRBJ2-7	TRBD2	TGCAGCGTTGGAGCGGGAGGAACCTCCTACGAGCAGTACTTC	CSVGAGGTSYEQYF
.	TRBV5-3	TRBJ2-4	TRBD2	TGTGCCAGAAGCTTGGCCCTAGCGGGAGGGTCCAAAAACATTCAGTACTTC	CARSLALAGGSKNIQYF
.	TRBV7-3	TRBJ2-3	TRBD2	TGTGCCAGCAGCCTCAGCGGGGGGGGCCCAGATACGCAGTATTTT	CASSLSGGGPDTQYF
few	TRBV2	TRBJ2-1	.	TGTGCCAGCAGTGAAGGACTCCCGGGGAGTGAGCAGTTCTTC	CASSEGLPGSEQFF
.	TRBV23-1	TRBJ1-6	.	TGCGCCCACGGGGGGTGGTTTGCCCAGAGCTCCTATAATTCACCCCTCCACTTT	CAHGGWFAQSSYNSPLHF
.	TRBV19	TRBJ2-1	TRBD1	TGTGCCAGTAGTATGACAGGGGGTCTTGAGCAGTTCTTC	CASSMTGGLEQFF
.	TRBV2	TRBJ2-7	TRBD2	TGTGCCAGCAGCTCCGGGACTAGTCACGCCGAGCAGTACTTC	CASSSGTSHAEQYF
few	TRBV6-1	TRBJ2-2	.	TGTGCCAGCAAGAGGACAGATAACACCGGGGAGCTGTTTTTT	CASKRTDNTGELFF
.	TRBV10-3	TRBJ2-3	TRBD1	TGTGCCATCAGTCAGGGGGTACTCACAGATACGCAGTATTTT	CAISQGVLTDTQYF
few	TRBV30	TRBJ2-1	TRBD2	TGTGCCTGGAGTGTAGGCCTAGCGGGAGTGGTTGAGCAGTTCTTC	CAWSVGLAGVVEQFF
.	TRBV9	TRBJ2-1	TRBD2	TGTGCCAGCAGCGCCGTAACTAGCGGGGGGTACAATGAGCAGTTCTTC	CASSAVTSGGYNEQFF
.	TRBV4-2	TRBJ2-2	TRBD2	TGTGCCAGCAGCCAGCTCGGGGGGTCCGGGGAGCTGTTTTTT	CASSQLGGSGELFF
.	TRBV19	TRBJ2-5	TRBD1	TGTGCCAGTAGTACCTCACAGGGGGCCCGCGAGACCCAGTACTTC	CASSTSQGARETQYF
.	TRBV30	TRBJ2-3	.	TGTGCCTGGAGCGTTGTCGCAGATACGCAGTATTTT	CAWSVVADTQYF
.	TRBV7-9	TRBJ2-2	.	TGTGCCAGCAGCTTAATAGTTCGAGGGAAGGGCCTTTCCGGGGAGCTGTTTTTT	CASSLIVRGKGLSGELFF
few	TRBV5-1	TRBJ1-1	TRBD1	TGCGCCAGCCATCGGGACAGGGCCACTGAAGCTTTCTTT	CASHRDRATEAFF
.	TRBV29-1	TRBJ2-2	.	TGCAGCGTTGTCGGGGGCACCGGGGAGCTGTTTTTT	CSVVGGTGELFF
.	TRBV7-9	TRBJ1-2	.	TGTGCCAGCAGCTTAGATTCCCAACATAACTATGGCTACACCTTC	CASSLDSQHNYGYTF
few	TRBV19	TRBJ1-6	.	TGTGCCAGTACGGAGGGGTGGAATTCACCCCTCCACTTT	CASTEGWNSPLHF
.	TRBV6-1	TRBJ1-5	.	TGTGCCAGCAGTGATGGGGACGGAGGGAATCAGCCCCAGCATTTT	CASSDGDGGNQPQHF
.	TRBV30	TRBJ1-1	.	TGTGCCTGGAGTGTTAGGGGATACACTGAAGCTTTCTTT	CAWSVRGYTEAFF
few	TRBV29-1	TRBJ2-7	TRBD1	TGCAGCGCGGATTACAGGGGCGATCGGTACTTC	CSADYRGDRYF
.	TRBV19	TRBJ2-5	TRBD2	TGTGCCAGTAGTACCCCCAGCGGGAGGATCGGGACCCAGTACTTC	CASSTPSGRIGTQYF
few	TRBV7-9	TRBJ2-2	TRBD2	TGTGCCAGCAGCCTCGATGGGGTGGTGGGGGGGGGAACCGGGGAGCTGTTTTTT	CASSLDGVVGGGTGELFF
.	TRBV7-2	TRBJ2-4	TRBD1	TGTGCCAGCAGCTTCCCAAGGACAGGGGGAGGAAACATTCAGTACTTC	CASSFPRTGGGNIQYF
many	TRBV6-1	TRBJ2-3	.	TGTGCCAGCAGTGAAGTTAAGACCGTACAGGATACGCAGTATTTT	CASSEVKTVQDTQYF
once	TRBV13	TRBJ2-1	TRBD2	TGTGCCAGCAGCCATAGGGCGGCTAGCGGGGCCTACAATGAGCAGTTCTTC	CASSHRAASGAYNEQFF
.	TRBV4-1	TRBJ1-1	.	TGCGCCAGCAGCCAAGATGAGGGCCGTGAAGCTTTCTTT	CASSQDEGREAFF
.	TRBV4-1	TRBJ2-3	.	TGCGCCAGCAGCCAATTGCGATCATCAGATACGCAGTATTTT	CASSQLRSSDTQYF
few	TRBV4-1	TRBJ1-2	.	TGCGCCAGCAGCCAAGATAATCGGGACACCACCTTTGGGTATGGCTACACCTTC	CASSQDNRDTTFGYGYTF
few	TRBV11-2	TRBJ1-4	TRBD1	TGTGCCAGCAGCGCGTACAGGGGGGAAGGGAATGAAAAACTGTTTTTT	CASSAYRGEGNEKLFF
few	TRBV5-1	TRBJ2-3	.	TGCGCCAGCAGCCCCGGACTTACCACAGATACGCAGTATTTT	CASSPGLTTDTQYF
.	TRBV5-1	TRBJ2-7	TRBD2	TGCGCCAGCAGCCTCGGGACTAGCGGATCCTACGAGCAGTACTTC	CASSLGTSGSYEQYF
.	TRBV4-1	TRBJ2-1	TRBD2	TGCGCCAGCAGCAAACTGGACCTTGGACTAGCGGTAGGTGAGCAGTTCTTC	CASSKLDLGLAVGEQFF
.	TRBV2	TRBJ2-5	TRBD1	TGTGCCAGCAACGACAGGGGGGCTCTACGGGAGACCCAGTACTTC	CASNDRGALRETQYF